A selection of T cell receptor beta chains follows, all from one sample in a study of shared clonotypes between healthy human individuals. The repertoire was sequenced with immunoSEQ multiplex PCR; TCRdb's copy has only in-frame clones and lacks some. Here the sample spans 600,000 or so clones, more than 95% being singletons. The specimen was naive CD8+ T cells sorted from blood. Receptors were obtained from a man in his thirties or forties in good health. Both conserved end residues are part of each CDR3. D genes are given only for firm matches. Rows may omit the clone size; those that give it use once, few, many or a size class.

d_gene	j_gene	v_gene	abundance	CDR3nt	CDR3aa
TRBD1	TRBJ2-2	TRBV29-1	NA	TGCAGCGCCAGGGGGCTGGACACCGGGGAGCTGTTTTTT	CSARGLDTGELFF
NA	TRBJ1-2	TRBV27	NA	TGTGCCAGCAGTTTAAGAGGGGGTGTCTATGGCTACACCTTC	CASSLRGGVYGYTF
NA	TRBJ2-2	TRBV7-8	NA	TGTGCCAGCAGCCCCCCACCGGGTAGTAGCGAGATCACCGGGGAGCTGTTTTTT	CASSPPPGSSEITGELFF
TRBD1	TRBJ2-7	TRBV14	NA	TGTGCCAGCAGCAGACTCGGACAGGCGACCTACGAGCAGTACTTC	CASSRLGQATYEQYF
NA	TRBJ2-7	TRBV13	once	TGTGCCAGCAGCTTATCCGGGAGAGACCACGAGCAGTACTTC	CASSLSGRDHEQYF
NA	TRBJ2-1	TRBV5-1	NA	TGCGCCAGCAGCTTTAGTCCTTACAATGAGCAGTTCTTC	CASSFSPYNEQFF
NA	TRBJ2-7	TRBV11-2	NA	TGTGCCAGCAGCTTAACCGTGGGAGAGTTATACGAGCAGTACTTC	CASSLTVGELYEQYF
NA	TRBJ2-1	TRBV6-5	NA	TGTGCCAGCAGTAGAAGACCCTTAGGGTTGGATGAGCAGTTCTTC	CASSRRPLGLDEQFF
NA	TRBJ2-1	TRBV28	NA	TGTGCCTCCTCGGGGGTTACCTCCTACAATGAGCAGTTCTTC	CASSGVTSYNEQFF
NA	TRBJ1-1	TRBV5-1	NA	TGCGCCAGCAGCCTGACAGTTAACACTGAAGCTTTCTTT	CASSLTVNTEAFF
NA	TRBJ2-5	TRBV25-1	NA	TGTGCCAGCAGTGAGTTTGGGGGCGCGGGAAAGACCCAGTACTTC	CASSEFGGAGKTQYF
NA	TRBJ1-2	TRBV21-1	NA	TGTGCCAGCAGCAAAGCGCATTTCCACGGATGGAAGGGGGGCTACACCTTC	CASSKAHFHGWKGGYTF
NA	TRBJ2-1	TRBV2	NA	TGTGCCAGCAGGTTGTCAGGGGCCCTTTTTAACAATGAGCAGTTCTTC	CASRLSGALFNNEQFF
TRBD2	TRBJ2-7	TRBV11-2	NA	TGTGCCAGCAGCTACGCCTCGGGGCTAGCGGGTTACGAGCAGTACTTC	CASSYASGLAGYEQYF
NA	TRBJ2-5	TRBV29-1	NA	TGCAGCGTTGTACACCAGGGGAGGGAGACCCAGTACTTC	CSVVHQGRETQYF
NA	TRBJ2-3	TRBV13	NA	TGTGCCAGCAGGCGTAGGGACTTCCCAGATACGCAGTATTTT	CASRRRDFPDTQYF
TRBD2	TRBJ2-1	TRBV5-6	NA	TGTGCCAGCAGCCCGACGGGAGACGGGGGGTACAATGAGCAGTTCTTC	CASSPTGDGGYNEQFF
TRBD2	TRBJ2-1	TRBV4-2	NA	TGTGCCAGCAGCCAAGATACTCGGGGACTAGCGGGAGACGCAACTCACAATGAGCAGTTCTTC	CASSQDTRGLAGDATHNEQFF
NA	TRBJ2-3	TRBV7-7	NA	TGTGCTAGCAGCCCAGACAACACAGATACGCAGTATTTT	CASSPDNTDTQYF
NA	TRBJ2-3	TRBV11-2	NA	TGTGCCAGCAGCTTACGAGGGAGCCTAAGCACAGATACGCAGTATTTT	CASSLRGSLSTDTQYF
NA	TRBJ2-3	TRBV7-6	NA	TGTGCCAGCAGCTCCCGAAGGTCTAGCACAGATACGCAGTATTTT	CASSSRRSSTDTQYF
TRBD1	TRBJ2-7	TRBV9	NA	TGTGCCAGCAGCGTAGATCAGGGGGCTCTATACGAGCAGTACTTC	CASSVDQGALYEQYF
NA	TRBJ2-1	TRBV4-1	NA	TGCGCCAGCAGCCATGAGTCCCTGGGCTCCTACAATGAGCAGTTCTTC	CASSHESLGSYNEQFF
NA	TRBJ2-7	TRBV28	NA	TGTGCCAGCAGTCGCGAGGGACCCTACGAGCAGTACTTC	CASSREGPYEQYF
TRBD1	TRBJ2-5	TRBV7-9	NA	TGTGCCAGCAGCCACCTGGACAGGGTACAAGAGACCCAGTACTTC	CASSHLDRVQETQYF
NA	TRBJ1-5	TRBV5-1	NA	TGCGCCAGCAGCTTGGGAGGAACAGGAAATCAGCCCCAGCATTTT	CASSLGGTGNQPQHF
TRBD2	TRBJ2-7	TRBV5-4	NA	TGTGCCAGCAGCTTGGGCGGGAGGGTCCACGAGCAGTACTTC	CASSLGGRVHEQYF
TRBD1	TRBJ2-7	TRBV6-5	NA	TGTGCCAGCAGCCCGCATGGACAGGGGGCGAGGGAGCAGTACTTC	CASSPHGQGAREQYF
TRBD1	TRBJ1-1	TRBV7-8	NA	TGTGCCAGCAGCTTAGGGGCAGGGGGCACTGAAGCTTTCTTT	CASSLGAGGTEAFF
NA	TRBJ2-3	TRBV9	NA	TGTGCCAGCAGCGTAGATCCAGCGGTGACTGATACGCAGTATTTT	CASSVDPAVTDTQYF
NA	TRBJ2-1	TRBV13	NA	TGTGCCAGCAGCGAAACCTACAATGAGCAGTTCTTC	CASSETYNEQFF
TRBD2	TRBJ2-3	TRBV4-1	few	TGCGCCAGCAGCCCTTGGGCTAGCGGGAGCCCAGATACGCAGTATTTT	CASSPWASGSPDTQYF
TRBD2	TRBJ2-5	TRBV11-3	NA	TGTGCCAGCAGCGGACGGACTAGCGGGAGGGCCATGGAGACCCAGTACTTC	CASSGRTSGRAMETQYF
TRBD1	TRBJ2-7	TRBV15	NA	TGTGCCACCAGCGCAAGACAGGGGGCGACCTACGAGCAGTACTTC	CATSARQGATYEQYF
NA	TRBJ2-2	TRBV7-8	NA	TGTGCCATCCCCGGGGTAACCGGGGAGCTGTTTTTT	CAIPGVTGELFF
NA	TRBJ2-1	TRBV5-1	NA	TGCGCCAGCAGCTTGGCTCAGGGCTTCCACAATGAGCAGTTCTTC	CASSLAQGFHNEQFF
TRBD2	TRBJ2-1	TRBV7-9	NA	TGTGCCAGCAGCACGTTACTAGCGGGAGTAATGCATGAGCAGTTCTTC	CASSTLLAGVMHEQFF
NA	TRBJ2-7	TRBV5-1	NA	TGCGCCAGCAGCTTGCGGGTCAACGGGAACGAGCAGTACTTC	CASSLRVNGNEQYF
NA	TRBJ1-3	TRBV10-3	NA	TGTGCCATCAGTGAGGCAGCCAACTCTGGAAACACCATATATTTT	CAISEAANSGNTIYF
NA	TRBJ2-1	TRBV5-1	NA	TGCGCCAGCAGTTCGCTTTGGACTATGACTAACAATGAGCAGTTCTTC	CASSSLWTMTNNEQFF
TRBD2	TRBJ2-1	TRBV28	NA	TGTGCCAGCAGGGAACTAGCGGCCTCCTACAATGAGCAGTTCTTC	CASRELAASYNEQFF
NA	TRBJ1-1	TRBV5-1	NA	TGCGCCAGCATGCAGGGAGGTAACACTGAAGCTTTCTTT	CASMQGGNTEAFF
NA	TRBJ2-1	TRBV9	NA	TGTGCCAGCAGCCTTATCAGCTCCTACAATGAGCAGTTCTTC	CASSLISSYNEQFF
NA	TRBJ1-1	TRBV29-1	NA	TGCAGCGTTGAACCCGGCCAAAACACTGAAGCTTTCTTT	CSVEPGQNTEAFF
NA	TRBJ2-3	TRBV7-2	NA	TGTGCCAGCAGAATTCTAGTGGGACCTTCAGATACGCAGTATTTT	CASRILVGPSDTQYF
TRBD2	TRBJ2-1	TRBV7-9	NA	TGTGCCAGCAGCCCCGGACTAGCGGGAAATGAGCAGTTCTTC	CASSPGLAGNEQFF
NA	TRBJ2-3	TRBV27	NA	TGTGCCAGCAGTTTACTCCCCCACACAGATACGCAGTATTTT	CASSLLPHTDTQYF
TRBD2	TRBJ2-1	TRBV7-6	NA	TGTGCCAGCAGCTTAGCTGCTAGCGGGAGTCTTTCCTACAATGAGCAGTTCTTC	CASSLAASGSLSYNEQFF
TRBD2	TRBJ2-3	TRBV9	NA	TGTGCCAGCAGCAGGGGACTAGCGGTGACAGATACGCAGTATTTT	CASSRGLAVTDTQYF
NA	TRBJ1-3	TRBV27	NA	TGTGCCAGCAGTTTCACAGGGAGCTCTGGAAACACCATATATTTT	CASSFTGSSGNTIYF
NA	TRBJ1-4	TRBV2	few	TGTGCCAGCAGTGGCCCGCCAGAAGAAAAACTGTTTTTT	CASSGPPEEKLFF
TRBD1	TRBJ1-5	TRBV27	NA	TGTGCCAGCAGTTGGACAGGGGCCAATCAGCCCCAGCATTTT	CASSWTGANQPQHF
NA	TRBJ2-1	TRBV27	NA	TGTGCCAGCAGTTTTGCCCTCCTAGGTCGAGGGCTATACAATGAGCAGTTCTTC	CASSFALLGRGLYNEQFF
NA	TRBJ2-7	TRBV11-2	NA	TGTGCCAGCAGCTACATAACGGGACGCGAGCAGTACTTC	CASSYITGREQYF
TRBD2	TRBJ2-1	TRBV29-1	NA	TGCAGCGTTGAGGGCTCTAGCGGGAGATACAATGAGCAGTTCTTC	CSVEGSSGRYNEQFF
NA	TRBJ1-2	TRBV30	NA	TGTGCCTGGACGGGCCCCATGTCGGGGGGCTACACCTTC	CAWTGPMSGGYTF
NA	TRBJ2-6	TRBV5-6	NA	TGTGCCAGCAGCTTCGCTGCCTCTGGGGCCAACGTCCTGACTTTC	CASSFAASGANVLTF
TRBD2	TRBJ2-7	TRBV4-1	NA	TGCGCCAGCAGCCAAGTAACTAGCGGGCCCGCCTACGAGCAGTACTTC	CASSQVTSGPAYEQYF
TRBD1	TRBJ2-7	TRBV5-1	NA	TGCGCCAGCAGCTTGGGACAGGGGAGGCCCTACGAGCAGTACTTC	CASSLGQGRPYEQYF